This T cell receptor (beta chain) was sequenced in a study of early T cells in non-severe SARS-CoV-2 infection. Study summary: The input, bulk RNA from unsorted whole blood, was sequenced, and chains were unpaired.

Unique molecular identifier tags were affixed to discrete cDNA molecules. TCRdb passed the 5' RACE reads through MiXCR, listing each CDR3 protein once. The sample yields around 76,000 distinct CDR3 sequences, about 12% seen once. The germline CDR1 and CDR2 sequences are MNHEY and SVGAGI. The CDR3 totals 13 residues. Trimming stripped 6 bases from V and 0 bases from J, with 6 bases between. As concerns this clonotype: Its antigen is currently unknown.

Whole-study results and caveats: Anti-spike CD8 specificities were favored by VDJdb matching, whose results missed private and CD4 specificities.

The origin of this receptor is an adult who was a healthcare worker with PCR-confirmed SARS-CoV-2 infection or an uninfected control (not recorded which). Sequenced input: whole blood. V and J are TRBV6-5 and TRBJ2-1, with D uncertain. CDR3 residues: CASRLGSYNEQFF. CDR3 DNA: TGTGCCAGCAGGCTGGGCTCCTACAATGAGCAGTTCTTC.